This is a list of T cell receptor beta chains from one sample in a study of cytomegalovirus exposure and HLA in healthy donors. Method: immunoSEQ multiplex PCR; TCRdb's copy keeps in-frame clones and lacks some. Of 95,000 to 110,000 clones detected, under 85% appear once; the ten largest clones hold roughly 3.9%. The sample was PBMCs. These receptors came from a male donor in good health and CMV-seronegative. Both conserved end residues are part of each CDR3. D genes are given only for firm matches. The size field is filled for only some rows; it gives once, few, many or a size class.

>TRBJ2-1|TRBV30|TRBD1|once
CAWSRQGNEQFF
TGTGCCTGGAGTCGACAGGGGAATGAGCAGTTCTTC
>TRBJ2-3|TRBV19|NA|few
CASSSDGLLHTDTQYF
TGTGCCAGTAGTTCGGATGGCCTACTACACACAGATACGCAGTATTTT
>TRBJ2-2|TRBV18|TRBD1|NA
CASSRPVGLMDRRDGNTGELFF
TGTGCCAGCTCACGGCCAGTGGGGCTTATGGACAGGCGAGATGGGAACACCGGGGAGCTGTTTTTT
>TRBJ2-3|TRBV6-1|NA|NA
CASSEGLTGPDTQYF
TGTGCCAGCAGTGAGGGACTTACGGGGCCAGATACGCAGTATTTT
>TRBJ1-3|TRBV15|NA|few
CATSRRFGQSSGNTIYF
TGTGCCACCAGCAGAAGATTCGGACAGTCCTCTGGAAACACCATATATTTT
>TRBJ1-1|TRBV15|NA|NA
CATSRDREGQSEAFF
TGTGCCACCAGCAGAGATAGAGAAGGACAGTCTGAAGCTTTCTTT
>TRBJ2-2|TRBV28|NA|NA
CASNPSGRHTGELFF
TGTGCCAGCAACCCAAGCGGGCGACACACCGGGGAGCTGTTTTTT
>TRBJ2-7|TRBV20-1|NA|few
CSARDNYEQYF
TGCAGTGCTAGAGATAACTACGAGCAGTACTTC
>TRBJ2-1|TRBV21-1|NA|NA
CASSWGLAGLRTVYNEQFF
TGTGCCAGCAGCTGGGGACTAGCGGGACTACGAACAGTCTACAATGAGCAGTTCTTC
>TRBJ2-2|TRBV6-1|TRBD2|NA
CAGSYGTSGTGELFF
TGTGCCGGGTCCTACGGGACTAGTGGGACCGGGGAGCTGTTTTTT
>TRBJ2-1|TRBV11-2|TRBD1|NA
CASSRGQGWNNEQFF
TGTGCCAGCAGTCGCGGACAGGGATGGAACAATGAGCAGTTCTTC
>TRBJ2-7|TRBV7-9|TRBD1|few
CATAPTGGPYEQYF
TGTGCCACAGCCCCGACAGGGGGGCCCTACGAGCAGTACTTC
>TRBJ2-1|TRBV6-4|NA|NA
CASSDSLAMGGRYNEQFF
TGTGCCAGCAGTGATAGCCTCGCAATGGGGGGTCGGTACAATGAGCAGTTCTTC
>TRBJ2-5|TRBV27|TRBD1|NA
CASSSLEDRFQETQYF
TGTGCCAGCAGCAGCCTTGAGGACAGGTTCCAAGAGACCCAGTACTTC
>TRBJ2-7|TRBV27|TRBD1|NA
CASSLSGQGSSEQYF
TGTGCCAGCAGTTTATCGGGACAGGGATCCTCCGAGCAGTACTTC
>TRBJ2-7|TRBV27|TRBD1|NA
CASSLGQGMTADYEQYF
TGTGCCAGCAGTCTTGGACAGGGGATGACTGCCGACTACGAGCAGTACTTC
>TRBJ1-1|TRBV4-1|TRBD1|NA
CASSHDQGVGTEAFF
TGCGCCAGCAGCCATGATCAGGGGGTTGGCACTGAAGCTTTCTTT
>TRBJ1-5|TRBV6-6|NA|NA
CASSDWGGLDQPQHF
TGTGCCAGCAGTGACTGGGGGGGGTTGGATCAGCCCCAGCATTTT
>TRBJ2-7|TRBV28|TRBD1|NA
CASNTGESEQYF
TGTGCCAGCAACACAGGGGAAAGCGAGCAGTACTTC
>TRBJ2-1|TRBV6-5|NA|NA
CASSYGRYNEQFF
TGTGCCAGCAGTTACGGCAGATACAATGAGCAGTTCTTC
>TRBJ1-1|TRBV5-1|NA|few
CASSLGQAPTEAFF
TGCGCCAGCAGCCTGGGGCAGGCCCCCACTGAAGCTTTCTTT
>TRBJ1-1|TRBV7-8|NA|NA
CASSSNEKNTEAFF
TGTGCCAGCAGCTCGAACGAGAAGAACACTGAAGCTTTCTTT
>TRBJ1-1|TRBV6-5|NA|once
CASSYQRRGRAFF
TGTGCCAGCAGTTACCAACGGAGAGGGAGGGCTTTCTTT
>TRBJ1-1|TRBV6-5|TRBD1|NA
CASSYSTGDTEAFF
TGTGCCAGCAGTTACTCGACAGGGGATACTGAAGCTTTCTTT
>TRBJ1-4|TRBV4-1|NA|once
CASSQDLERRAANEKLFF
TGCGCCAGCAGCCAAGATCTGGAGAGGCGGGCTGCTAATGAAAAACTGTTTTTT
>TRBJ2-1|TRBV9|TRBD1|once
CASSVALRQGADNEQFF
TGTGCCAGCAGCGTAGCCTTAAGACAGGGGGCCGACAATGAGCAGTTCTTC
>TRBJ2-3|TRBV7-9|NA|few
CASMRGTDTQYF
TGTGCCAGCATGAGAGGCACAGATACGCAGTATTTT
>TRBJ2-7|TRBV6-1|NA|once
CASSEVGTGYEQYF
TGTGCCAGCAGTGAAGTTGGGACTGGATACGAGCAGTACTTC
>TRBJ2-7|TRBV4-2|TRBD2|NA
CASSQEGLAGGWYEQYF
TGTGCCAGCAGCCAGGAGGGACTAGCGGGAGGGTGGTACGAGCAGTACTTC
>TRBJ2-7|TRBV5-4|NA|NA
CASSLGPHYEQYF
TGTGCCAGCAGCTTGGGGCCGCACTACGAGCAGTACTTC
>TRBJ1-1|TRBV27|NA|NA
CASSYGAGVNTEAFF
TGTGCCAGCAGTTACGGGGCAGGGGTAAACACTGAAGCTTTCTTT
>TRBJ1-2|TRBV28|TRBD1|NA
CASSLIPGQNFYGYTF
TGTGCCAGCAGTCTAATTCCGGGACAGAACTTCTATGGCTACACCTTC